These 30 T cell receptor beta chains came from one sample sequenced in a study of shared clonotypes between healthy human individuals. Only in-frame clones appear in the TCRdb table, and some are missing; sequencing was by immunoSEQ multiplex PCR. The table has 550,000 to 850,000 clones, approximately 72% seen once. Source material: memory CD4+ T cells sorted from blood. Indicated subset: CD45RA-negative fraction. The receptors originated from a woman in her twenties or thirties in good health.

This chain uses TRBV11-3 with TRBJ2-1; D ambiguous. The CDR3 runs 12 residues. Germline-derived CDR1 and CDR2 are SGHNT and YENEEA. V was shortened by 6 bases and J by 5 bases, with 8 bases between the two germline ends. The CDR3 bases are TGTGCCAGCAGTACTCGTGACAATGAGCAGTTCTTC. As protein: CASSTRDNEQFF.

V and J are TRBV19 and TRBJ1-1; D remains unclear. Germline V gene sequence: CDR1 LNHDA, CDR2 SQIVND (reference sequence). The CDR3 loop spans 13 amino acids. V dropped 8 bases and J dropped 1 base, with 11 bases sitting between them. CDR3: CASRGRKNTEAFF. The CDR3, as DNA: TGTGCCAGTCGCGGCAGGAAGAACACTGAAGCTTTCTTT. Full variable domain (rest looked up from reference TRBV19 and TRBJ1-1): DGGITQSPKYLFRKEGQNVTLSCEQNLNHDAMYWYRQDPGQGLRLIYYSQIVNDFQKGDIAEGYSVSREKKESFPLTVTSAQKNPTAFYLCASRGRKNTEAFFGQGTRLTVV.

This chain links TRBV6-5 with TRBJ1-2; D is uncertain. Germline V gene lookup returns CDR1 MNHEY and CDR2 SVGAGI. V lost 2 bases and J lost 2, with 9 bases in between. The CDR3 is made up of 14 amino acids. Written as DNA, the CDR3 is TGTGCCAGCAGTTACGCGCCGGGGAACTATGGCTACACCTTC. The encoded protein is CASSYAPGNYGYTF.

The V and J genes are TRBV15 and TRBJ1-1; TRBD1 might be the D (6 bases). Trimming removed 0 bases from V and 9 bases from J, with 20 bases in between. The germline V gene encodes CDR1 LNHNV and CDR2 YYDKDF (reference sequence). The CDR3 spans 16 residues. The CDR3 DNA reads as TGTGCCACCAGCAGAGATTTTTCCCCGGGGGCCCGTCAAGCTTTCTTT. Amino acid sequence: CATSRDFSPGARQAFF. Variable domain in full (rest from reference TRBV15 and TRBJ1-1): DAMVIQNPRYQVTQFGKPVTLSCSQTLNHNVMYWYQQKSSQAPKLLFHYYDKDFNNEADTPDNFQSRRPNTSFCFLDIRSPGLGDTAMYLCATSRDFSPGARQAFFGQGTRLTVV.

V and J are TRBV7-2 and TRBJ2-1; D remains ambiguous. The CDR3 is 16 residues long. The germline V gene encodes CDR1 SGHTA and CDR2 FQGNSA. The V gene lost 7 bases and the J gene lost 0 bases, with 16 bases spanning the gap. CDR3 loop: CASMPEALSSYNEQFF. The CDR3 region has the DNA TGTGCCAGCATGCCCGAGGCCTTGAGCTCCTACAATGAGCAGTTCTTC.

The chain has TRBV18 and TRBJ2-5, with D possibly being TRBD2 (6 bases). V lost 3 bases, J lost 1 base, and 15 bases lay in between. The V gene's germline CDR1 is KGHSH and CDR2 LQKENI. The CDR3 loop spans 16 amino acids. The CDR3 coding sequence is TGTGCCAGCTCACCTGGTCGACTAGATCTCCAAGAGACCCAGTACTTC. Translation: CASSPGRLDLQETQYF.

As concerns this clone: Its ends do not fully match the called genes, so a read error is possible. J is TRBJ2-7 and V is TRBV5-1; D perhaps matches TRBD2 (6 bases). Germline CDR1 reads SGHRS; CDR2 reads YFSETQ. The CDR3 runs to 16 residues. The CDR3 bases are TGTGCCAGCAGCTTGGCCCGGGGGACTTTTTTTCGTGGGCAGTACTTC. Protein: CASSLARGTFFRGQYF.

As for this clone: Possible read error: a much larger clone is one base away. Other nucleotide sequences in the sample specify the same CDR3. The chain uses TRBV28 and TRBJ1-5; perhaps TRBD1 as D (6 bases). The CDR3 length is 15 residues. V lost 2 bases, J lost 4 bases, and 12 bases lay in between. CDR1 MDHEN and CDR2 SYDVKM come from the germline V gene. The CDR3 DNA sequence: TGTGCCAGCAGTTTAGCGGGGGCGCGAAATCAGCCCCAGCATTTT. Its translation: CASSLAGARNQPQHF. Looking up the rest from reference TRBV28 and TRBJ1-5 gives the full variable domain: DVKVTQSSRYLVKRTGEKVFLECVQDMDHENMFWYRQDPGLGLRLIYFSYDVKMKEKGDIPEGYSVSREKKERFSLILESASTNQTSMYLCASSLAGARNQPQHFGDGTRLSIL.

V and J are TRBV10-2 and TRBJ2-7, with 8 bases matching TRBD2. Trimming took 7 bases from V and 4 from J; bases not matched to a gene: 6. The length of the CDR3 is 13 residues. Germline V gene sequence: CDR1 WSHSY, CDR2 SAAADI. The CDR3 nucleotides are TGCGCCAGCACCCCCGGGGGGGCGTACGAGCAGTACTTC. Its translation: CASTPGGAYEQYF.

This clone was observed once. Here the CDR3 reads CASSFVGARSDYGYTF. Written as DNA, the CDR3 is TGTGCCAGCAGTTTCGTGGGAGCCCGGAGCGACTATGGCTACACCTTC. The J gene is TRBJ1-2, the V gene TRBV28; D is uncertain. The V end lost 3 bases, the J end lost 3 bases, and 17 bases lay between the germline ends. The CDR3 is made up of 16 amino acids. Germline CDR1 reads MDHEN; CDR2 reads SYDVKM.

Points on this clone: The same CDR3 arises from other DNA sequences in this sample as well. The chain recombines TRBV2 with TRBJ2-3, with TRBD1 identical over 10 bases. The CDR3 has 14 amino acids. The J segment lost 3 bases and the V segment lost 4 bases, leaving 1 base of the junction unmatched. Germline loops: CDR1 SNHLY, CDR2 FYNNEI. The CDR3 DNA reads TGTGCCAGCAGTGGGGACAGGGGTACAGATACGCAGTATTTT. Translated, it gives CASSGDRGTDTQYF.

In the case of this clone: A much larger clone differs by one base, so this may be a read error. Here the CDR3 DNA reads TGCGCCAGCAGGACCGGGACAGCGAACACCGGGGAGCTGTTTTTT. It encodes CASRTGTANTGELFF. The chain has TRBV5-1 and TRBJ2-2; TRBD1 aligns across 7 bases. The CDR3 is 15 residues long. After removal of 5 bases from V and 0 bases from J, the junction contained 4 bases not matched to a gene. From germline, CDR1 is SGHRS and CDR2 YFSETQ.

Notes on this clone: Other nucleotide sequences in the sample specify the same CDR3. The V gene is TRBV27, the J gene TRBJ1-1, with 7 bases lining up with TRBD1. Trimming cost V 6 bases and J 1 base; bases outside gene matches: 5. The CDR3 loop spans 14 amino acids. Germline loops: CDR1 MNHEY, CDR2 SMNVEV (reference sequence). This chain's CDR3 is CASRRQGANTEAFF. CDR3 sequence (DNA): TGTGCCAGCAGACGACAGGGAGCGAACACTGAAGCTTTCTTT.

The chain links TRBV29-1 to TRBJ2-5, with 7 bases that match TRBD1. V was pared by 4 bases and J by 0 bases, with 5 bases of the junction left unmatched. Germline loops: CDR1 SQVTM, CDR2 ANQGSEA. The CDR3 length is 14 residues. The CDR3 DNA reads TGCAGCGTTGTAAGGGACAGCTACCAAGAGACCCAGTACTTC. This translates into CSVVRDSYQETQYF.

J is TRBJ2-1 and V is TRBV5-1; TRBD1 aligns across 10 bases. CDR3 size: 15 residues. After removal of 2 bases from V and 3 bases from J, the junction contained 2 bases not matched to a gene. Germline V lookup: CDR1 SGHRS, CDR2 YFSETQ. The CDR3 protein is CASSLGQGVYNEQFF. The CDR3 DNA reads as TGCGCCAGCAGCTTAGGACAGGGGGTCTACAATGAGCAGTTCTTC.

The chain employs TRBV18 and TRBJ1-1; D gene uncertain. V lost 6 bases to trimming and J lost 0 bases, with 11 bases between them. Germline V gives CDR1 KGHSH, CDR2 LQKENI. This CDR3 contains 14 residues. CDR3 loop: CASSQSNMNTEAFF. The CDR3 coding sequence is TGTGCCAGCTCGCAATCCAATATGAACACTGAAGCTTTCTTT. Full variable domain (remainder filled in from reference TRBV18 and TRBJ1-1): NAGVMQNPRHLVRRRGQEARLRCSPMKGHSHVYWYRQLPEEGLKFMVYLQKENIIDESGMPKERFSAEFPKEGPSILRIQQVVRGDSAAYFCASSQSNMNTEAFFGQGTRLTVV.

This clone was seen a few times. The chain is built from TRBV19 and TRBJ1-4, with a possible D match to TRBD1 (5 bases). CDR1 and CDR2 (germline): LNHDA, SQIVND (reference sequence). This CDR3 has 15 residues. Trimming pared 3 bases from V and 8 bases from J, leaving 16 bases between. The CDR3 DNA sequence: TGTGCCAGTAGTATGGACCGGGACGGAAAAGAAAAACTGTTTTTT. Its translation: CASSMDRDGKEKLFF.

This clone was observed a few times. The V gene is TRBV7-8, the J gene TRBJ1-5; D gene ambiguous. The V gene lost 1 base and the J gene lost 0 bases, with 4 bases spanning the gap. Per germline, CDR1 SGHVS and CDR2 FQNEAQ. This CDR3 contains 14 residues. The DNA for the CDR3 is TGTGCCAGCAGCTTAGACGATAGCAATCAGCCCCAGCATTTT. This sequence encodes CASSLDDSNQPQHF.

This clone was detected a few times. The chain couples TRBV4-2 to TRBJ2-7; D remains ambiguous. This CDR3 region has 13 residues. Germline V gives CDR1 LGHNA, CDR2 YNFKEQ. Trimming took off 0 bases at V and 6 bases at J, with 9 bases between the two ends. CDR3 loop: CASSQDHGGEQYF. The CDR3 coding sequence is TGTGCCAGCAGCCAAGATCACGGTGGCGAGCAGTACTTC.

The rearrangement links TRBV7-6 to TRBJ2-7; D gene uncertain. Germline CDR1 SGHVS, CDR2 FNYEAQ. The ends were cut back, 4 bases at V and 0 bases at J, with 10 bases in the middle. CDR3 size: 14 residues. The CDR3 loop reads CASSYPPGSYEQYF. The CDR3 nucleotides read TGTGCCAGCAGCTACCCTCCCGGCTCCTACGAGCAGTACTTC. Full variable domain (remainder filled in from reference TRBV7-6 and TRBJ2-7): GAGVSQSPRYKVTKRGQDVALRCDPISGHVSLYWYRQALGQGPEFLTYFNYEAQQDKSGLPNDRFSAERPEGSISTLTIQRTEQRDSAMYRCASSYPPGSYEQYFGPGTRLTVT.

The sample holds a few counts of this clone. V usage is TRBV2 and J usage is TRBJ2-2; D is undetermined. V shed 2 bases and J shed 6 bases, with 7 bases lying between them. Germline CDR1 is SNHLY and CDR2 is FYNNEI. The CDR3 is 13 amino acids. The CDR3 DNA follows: TGTGCCAGCAGTGAATGGGGTTCCGGGGAGCTGTTTTTT. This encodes CASSEWGSGELFF.

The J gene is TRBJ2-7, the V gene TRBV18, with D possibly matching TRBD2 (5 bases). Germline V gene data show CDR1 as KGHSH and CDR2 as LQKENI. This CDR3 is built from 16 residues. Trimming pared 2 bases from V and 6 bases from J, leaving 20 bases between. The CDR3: CASSPLALRGRSEQYF. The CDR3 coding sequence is TGTGCCAGCTCACCATTGGCTCTTCGGGGTCGCTCCGAGCAGTACTTC.

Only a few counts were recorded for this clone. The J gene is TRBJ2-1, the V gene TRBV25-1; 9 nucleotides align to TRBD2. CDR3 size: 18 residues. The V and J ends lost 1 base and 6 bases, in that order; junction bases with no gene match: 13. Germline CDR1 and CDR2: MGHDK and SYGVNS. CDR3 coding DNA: TGTGCCAGCAGTGAATCTGTTGCGGGAGGGCGCGGGGGCAATGAGCAGTTCTTC. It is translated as CASSESVAGGRGGNEQFF.

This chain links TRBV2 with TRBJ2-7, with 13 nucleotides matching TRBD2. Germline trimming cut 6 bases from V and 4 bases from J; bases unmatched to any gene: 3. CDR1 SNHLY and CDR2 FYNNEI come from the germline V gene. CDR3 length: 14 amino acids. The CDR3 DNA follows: TGTGCCAGCAGGGGACTAGCGGGAATGTACGAGCAGTACTTC. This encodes CASRGLAGMYEQYF.

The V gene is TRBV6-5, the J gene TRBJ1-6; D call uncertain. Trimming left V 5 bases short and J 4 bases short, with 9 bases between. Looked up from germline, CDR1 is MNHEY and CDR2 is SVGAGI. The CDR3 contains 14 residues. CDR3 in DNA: TGTGCCAGCAGTAGGGCCGATTATAATTCACCCCTCCACTTT. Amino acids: CASSRADYNSPLHF.

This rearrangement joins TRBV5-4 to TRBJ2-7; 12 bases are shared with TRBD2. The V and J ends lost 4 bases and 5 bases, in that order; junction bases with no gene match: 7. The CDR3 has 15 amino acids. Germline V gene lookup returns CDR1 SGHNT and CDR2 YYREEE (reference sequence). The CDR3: CASSLAGGPLDEQYF. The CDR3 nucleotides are TGTGCCAGCAGCCTAGCGGGAGGGCCCCTTGACGAGCAGTACTTC.

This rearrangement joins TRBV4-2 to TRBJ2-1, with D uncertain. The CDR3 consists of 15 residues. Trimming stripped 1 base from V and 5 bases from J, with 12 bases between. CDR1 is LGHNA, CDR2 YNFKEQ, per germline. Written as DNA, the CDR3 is TGTGCCAGCAGCCAAGTTCACGGCTCTAACAATGAGCAGTTCTTC. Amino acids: CASSQVHGSNNEQFF.

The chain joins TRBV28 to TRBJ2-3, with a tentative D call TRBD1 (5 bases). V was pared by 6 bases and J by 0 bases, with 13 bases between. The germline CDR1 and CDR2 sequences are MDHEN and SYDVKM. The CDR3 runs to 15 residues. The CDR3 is CASRHYQGSTDTQYF. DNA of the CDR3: TGTGCCAGCAGGCATTACCAGGGTAGCACAGATACGCAGTATTTT.

This CDR3 is CASSPGIRENTEAFF. In DNA form, the CDR3 reads TGTGCCAGCTCACCAGGTATCAGAGAGAACACTGAAGCTTTCTTT. The genes are TRBV18 and TRBJ1-1; D is undetermined. V dropped 2 bases and J dropped 1 base, with 11 bases sitting between them. This CDR3 contains 15 residues. Germline values: CDR1 KGHSH, CDR2 LQKENI.

The CDR3 here is CASSLNLALAKNIQYF. As DNA, the CDR3 is TGTGCCAGCAGCTTAAATCTCGCCCTAGCCAAAAACATTCAGTACTTC. This rearrangement joins TRBV7-2 to TRBJ2-4; D uncertain. V gave up 2 bases and J gave up 0 bases, with 11 bases separating them. Germline lookup yields CDR1 SGHTA and CDR2 FQGNSA. The CDR3 spans 16 residues.